The clone carrying this T cell receptor (beta chain) occurred a few times. This entry belongs to a study of cytomegalovirus exposure and HLA in healthy donors. V lost 2 bases, J lost 3 bases, and 13 bases lay in between. CDR3 length: 15 residues. CDR1 is SNHLY, CDR2 FYNNEI, per germline. This PCR relied on a set of 60 Vbeta primers and 13 Jbeta primers. Repertoires were generated with immunoSEQ multiplex PCR, while TCRdb's copy carries only in-frame clones and drops some. The table lists about 130,000 clones, roughly 79% of them singletons, with about 3.4% in the top ten. Donors sampled were nominally healthy, though unrecorded immune exposures were likely.

This receptor was taken from a man aged 25-45 years in good health and CMV-seronegative. V and J are TRBV2 and TRBJ1-1, with D perhaps TRBD1 (6 bases). Sequenced input: PBMCs. CDR3 loop: CASSESVAGDTEAFF. CDR3 DNA sequence: TGTGCCAGCAGTGAATCTGTGGCAGGGGACACTGAAGCTTTCTTT.